One sample yielded the 15 T cell receptor beta chains listed below, sequenced in a study of T-cell reconstitution after alpha-beta-depleted transplantation in children. The TCRbeta library incorporated unique molecular identifiers. MiXCR was run by TCRdb on the PCR reads, yielding one entry per CDR3 protein. Altogether some 500,000 distinct CDR3 sequences are present, about a sixth being singletons, with the ten largest covering approximately 3%. The sequencing here drew on PBMCs from the stem cell graft donor, taken from the stem cell graft. These receptors all stem from a human donor who donated a stem cell graft to a child with acute lymphoblastic leukemia.

This rearrangement joins TRBV12-3 or TRBV12-4 to TRBJ1-5; no firm D call. Trimming took off 0 bases at V and 6 bases at J, with 6 bases between the two ends. This CDR3 spans 13 amino acids. The CDR3 here is CASSLAASQPQHF. Written as DNA, the CDR3 is TGTGCCAGCAGTTTAGCGGCCAGTCAGCCCCAGCATTTT.

The V gene is TRBV27, the J gene TRBJ2-7; 7 nucleotides agree with TRBD1. This CDR3 is 13 amino acids long. The germline V gene has CDR1 MNHEY and CDR2 SMNVEV (reference sequence). Trimming cost V 7 bases and J 5 bases; bases outside gene matches: 8. CDR3 region: CASMTGSRNEQYF. DNA for the CDR3: TGTGCCAGCATGACAGGGAGTAGGAACGAGCAGTACTTC.

CDR3 loop: CASSPDGGLPPYEQYF. The CDR3 nucleotides read TGTGCCAGCAGTCCCGACGGGGGGCTGCCCCCCTACGAGCAGTACTTC. The rearrangement joins TRBV7-6 to TRBJ2-7; weak D call: TRBD2 (7 bases). Per germline, CDR1 SGHVS and CDR2 FNYEAQ. The V and J ends lost 6 bases and 2 bases respectively, with 20 bases between them. The CDR3 has 16 residues.

This chain uses TRBV5-1 with TRBJ2-1; D might be TRBD2 (6 bases). With 1 base removed from V and 10 bases from J, the gap between germline ends came to 12 bases. The length of the CDR3 is 13 residues. Looked up from germline, CDR1 is SGHRS and CDR2 is YFSETQ. The CDR3 nucleotides are TGCGCCAGCAGCTTGTACGGAGCGGGCGAGCAGTTCTTC. Its protein product is CASSLYGAGEQFF.

The chain links TRBV13 to TRBJ2-5, with D uncertain. V was cut by 5 bases and J by 0 bases, with 4 bases left in between. Per germline, CDR1 PRHDT and CDR2 FYEKMQ (reference sequence). The CDR3 length is 12 residues. CDR3 sequence reads: CASSHYQETQYF. Here the CDR3 DNA reads TGTGCCAGCAGCCACTACCAAGAGACCCAGTACTTC.

The chain employs TRBV5-1 and TRBJ2-7, with 9 nucleotides matching TRBD1. J was trimmed by 1 base and V by 4 bases; bases with no gene match: 6. This CDR3 is built from 15 residues. Germline V lookup: CDR1 SGHRS, CDR2 YFSETQ. The CDR3 here is CASSVSGTGSYEQYF. The CDR3, as DNA: TGCGCCAGCAGCGTCTCCGGGACAGGGTCCTACGAGCAGTACTTC.

This clonotype has a handful of counts. The V and J genes are TRBV18 and TRBJ1-2; D gene unclear. V lost 4 bases and J 8 bases, leaving 14 bases between the germline ends. The CDR3 consists of 13 residues. Germline V CDR1 and CDR2: KGHSH, LQKENI. The CDR3 is CASSLDGRVGYTF. The CDR3 DNA sequence: TGTGCCAGCTCACTAGATGGGCGGGTCGGCTACACCTTC.

The chain employs TRBV11-2 and TRBJ2-2, with 8 bases lining up with TRBD1. V lost 3 bases, J lost 5 bases, and 5 bases stayed unmatched. This CDR3 comprises 15 residues. Germline V CDR1 and CDR2: SGHAT, FQNNGV. CDR3 residues: CASSLDRARTGELFF. CDR3 sequence (DNA): TGTGCCAGCAGCTTGGACAGGGCGAGAACCGGGGAGCTGTTTTTT.

The rearrangement links TRBV20-1 to TRBJ2-5, with D perhaps matching TRBD2 (6 bases). Germline loops: CDR1 DFQATT, CDR2 SNEGSKA (reference sequence). V was pared by 3 bases and J by 5 bases, with 19 bases between. The CDR3 runs 15 residues. The DNA of the CDR3 is TGCAGTGCTAGTCCCTCAGGGAGCGGGCTTGAGACCCAGTACTTC. Residues: CSASPSGSGLETQYF.

Of note for this clonotype: The conserved phenylalanine or tryptophan is not found at the CDR3 terminus, so this likely reflects a read error. In DNA form, the CDR3 reads TGTGCCAGCAGCCTCAGAGGGCGGACAAGAGGCGAGCAGTACTTA. It codes for CASSLRGRTRGEQYL. This chain links TRBV3-1 with TRBJ2-7; D tentatively reads TRBD1 or TRBD2 (5 bases each). V shed 4 bases and J shed 6 bases, with 19 bases lying between them. This CDR3 has 15 residues. In germline, CDR1 is LGHDT, CDR2 YNNKEL (reference sequence).

A few counts support this clonotype. This chain joins TRBV6-5 and TRBJ1-3; D gene uncertain. The CDR3 consists of 16 residues. The V end lost 2 bases, the J end lost 0 bases, and 11 bases lay between the germline ends. Germline V gene lookup returns CDR1 MNHEY and CDR2 SVGAGI. The CDR3 DNA is TGTGCCAGCAGTTACGGAGCTCACCCCTCTGGAAACACCATATATTTT. It encodes CASSYGAHPSGNTIYF.

The CDR3 loop reads CASSSTGTYGTQYF. In DNA, the CDR3 is TGTGCCAGCAGTTCGACCGGGACCTACGGGACCCAGTACTTC. The chain employs TRBV27 and TRBJ2-5; D possibly uses TRBD1 or TRBD2 (5 bases each). Germline V gives CDR1 MNHEY, CDR2 SMNVEV (reference sequence). This CDR3 has 14 amino acids. V was pared by 4 bases and J by 7 bases, with 16 bases between.

This clonotype turned up a few times. The rearrangement joins TRBV11-2 to TRBJ2-1; TRBD2 matches 9 bases. In germline, CDR1 is SGHAT, CDR2 FQNNGV. Trimming at V came to 5 bases and at J to 4 bases, leaving 9 bases not matched to a gene. The length of the CDR3 is 16 residues. CDR3 sequence reads: CASSPLSGRSYNEQFF. The CDR3 nucleotides read TGTGCCAGCAGCCCCCTGAGCGGGAGGTCTTACAATGAGCAGTTCTTC. The entire variable domain, with the rest obtained from reference TRBV11-2 and TRBJ2-1, is as follows: EAGVAQSPRYKIIEKRQSVAFWCNPISGHATLYWYQQILGQGPKLLIQFQNNGVVDDSQLPKDRFSAERLKGVDSTLKIQPAKLEDSAVYLCASSPLSGRSYNEQFFGPGTRLTVL.

This clonotype has just a few counts. The V and J genes are TRBV7-6 and TRBJ2-3; 9 nucleotides match TRBD2. This CDR3 has 18 amino acids. CDR1 is SGHVS, CDR2 FNYEAQ, per germline. Losses at the gene ends were 2 bases for V and 0 bases for J; bases not matched to a gene: 9. CDR3 amino acids: CASSLRFSSGDSTDTQYF. The CDR3 nucleotides are TGTGCCAGCAGCTTACGCTTCTCTAGCGGGGATAGCACAGATACGCAGTATTTT.

This clonotype occurred a few times. The gene calls are TRBV6-4 and TRBJ1-2; D is undetermined. Trimming took off 0 bases at V and 8 bases at J, with 10 bases between the two ends. Germline assignment: CDR1 MRHNA and CDR2 SNTAGT. The CDR3 length is 13 residues. The CDR3 DNA is TGTGCCAGCAGTGACTCGAATGAGTCGGGCTACACCTTC. Its translation is CASSDSNESGYTF.